This T cell receptor beta chain was documented in a study of cytomegalovirus exposure and HLA in healthy donors. Germline lookup yields CDR1 MNHEY and CDR2 SVGAGI. The CDR3 totals 12 residues. Trimming stripped 2 bases from V and 3 bases from J, with 3 bases between. The study, taken as a whole, reports: Per a later analysis, about 17,000 TCR beta sequences showed association with HLA alleles at 0.05 false discovery rate. Listed as cytomegalovirus-associated were 164 TCR beta chains. Most of the CMV-associated TCR beta chains (in a later analysis) appeared to be HLA-restricted. The classifier, whose performance was assessed in both the original and validation cohorts, reportedly diagnosed cytomegalovirus status with high specificity and sensitivity.

Of note for this clone: Its antigen is not known.

PCR employed 60 Vbeta and 13 Jbeta primers. Clones were sequenced by immunoSEQ multiplex PCR, and TCRdb holds only the in-frame ones, with some missing. Of 190,000 or so clones listed, around 83% are singletons. The sequencing sample was made of PBMCs. The J gene is TRBJ2-3, the V gene TRBV6-5; unclear D gene. This receptor was taken from a woman aged 45-65 years in good health and CMV-seropositive. The CDR3 loop reads CASSYQTDTQYF. The CDR3 coding sequence is TGTGCCAGCAGTTACCAAACAGATACGCAGTATTTT.